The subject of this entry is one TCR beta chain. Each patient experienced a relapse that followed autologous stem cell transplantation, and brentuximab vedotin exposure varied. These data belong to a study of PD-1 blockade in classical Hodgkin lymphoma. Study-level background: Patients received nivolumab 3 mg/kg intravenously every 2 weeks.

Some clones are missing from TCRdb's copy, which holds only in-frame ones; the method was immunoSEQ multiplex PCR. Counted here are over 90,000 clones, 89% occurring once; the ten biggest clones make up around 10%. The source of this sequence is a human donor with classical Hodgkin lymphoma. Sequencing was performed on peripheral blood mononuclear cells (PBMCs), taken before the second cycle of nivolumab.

CDR3 sequence reads: CASSFPGGARVGGTRDTQYF. The DNA for the CDR3 is TGTGCCAGCAGTTTCCCCGGTGGGGCTAGAGTAGGGGGTACGAGAGATACGCAGTATTTT. This sequence joins TRBV28 and TRBJ2-3, with D possibly TRBD1 on 6 matching bases. The germline V gene has CDR1 MDHEN and CDR2 SYDVKM. V lost 3 bases and J lost 5, with 30 bases in between. This CDR3 region has 20 residues.